Detailed here is one TCR beta chain. TCR beta CDR3 sequences were amplified from RNA transcripts. During a first-round RT-PCR of the TCR CDR3, the HTBI primer set was used. MiXCR was run by TCRdb on the multiplex PCR reads, yielding one entry per CDR3 protein. The sample comprises hundreds of thousands of distinct CDR3 sequences, just under 25% of which are singletons, and about 73% rests with the top ten. The sample originates from a study of T cells in Graves' hyperthyroidism and ophthalmopathy. Trimming stripped 3 bases from V and 2 bases from J, with 14 bases between. The CDR3 is made up of 14 amino acids. CDR1 SQVTM and CDR2 ANQGSEA come from the germline V gene.

The receptor was isolated from a man between 50 and 59 years old with Graves' hyperthyroidism. Sequences were obtained from blood. The chain links TRBV29-1 to TRBJ2-7; D remains ambiguous. The CDR3 protein is CSVETVTVPYEQYF. In nucleotides, the CDR3 is TGCAGCGTTGAGACTGTGACGGTCCCCTACGAGCAGTACTTC.